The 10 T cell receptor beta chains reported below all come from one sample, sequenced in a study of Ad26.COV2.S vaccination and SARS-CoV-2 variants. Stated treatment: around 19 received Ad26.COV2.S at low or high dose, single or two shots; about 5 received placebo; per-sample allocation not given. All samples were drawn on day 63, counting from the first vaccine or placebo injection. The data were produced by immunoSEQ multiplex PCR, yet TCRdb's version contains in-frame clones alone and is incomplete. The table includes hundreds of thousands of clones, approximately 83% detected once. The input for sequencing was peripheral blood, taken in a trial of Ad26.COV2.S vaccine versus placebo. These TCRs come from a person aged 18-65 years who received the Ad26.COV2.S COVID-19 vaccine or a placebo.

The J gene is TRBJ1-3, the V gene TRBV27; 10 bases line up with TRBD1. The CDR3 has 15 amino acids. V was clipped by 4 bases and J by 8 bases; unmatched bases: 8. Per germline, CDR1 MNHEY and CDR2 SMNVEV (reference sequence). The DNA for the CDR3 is TGTGCCAGCAGTTCCGGGACAGGGGCGATTGACACCATATATTTT. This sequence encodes CASSSGTGAIDTIYF.

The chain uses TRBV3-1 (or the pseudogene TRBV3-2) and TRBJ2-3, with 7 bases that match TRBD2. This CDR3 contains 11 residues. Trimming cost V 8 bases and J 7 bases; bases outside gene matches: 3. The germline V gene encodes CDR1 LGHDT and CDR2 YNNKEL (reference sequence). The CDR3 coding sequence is TGTGCCAGCGGGAGGGCATATACGCAGTATTTT. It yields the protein CASGRAYTQYF.

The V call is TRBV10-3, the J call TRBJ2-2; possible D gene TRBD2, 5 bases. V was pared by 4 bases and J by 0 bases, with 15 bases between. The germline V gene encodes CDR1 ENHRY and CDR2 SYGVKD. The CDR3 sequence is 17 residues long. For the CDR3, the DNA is TGTGCCATCAGTGGGGGAGTGGGTATTGCGAACACCGGGGAGCTGTTTTTT. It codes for CAISGGVGIANTGELFF.

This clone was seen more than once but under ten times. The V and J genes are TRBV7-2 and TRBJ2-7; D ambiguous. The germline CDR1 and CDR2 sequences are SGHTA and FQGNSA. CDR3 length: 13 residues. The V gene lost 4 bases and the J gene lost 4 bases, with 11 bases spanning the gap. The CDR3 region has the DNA TGTGCCAGCAGCTATTCCGGCGGATACGAGCAGTACTTC. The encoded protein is CASSYSGGYEQYF.

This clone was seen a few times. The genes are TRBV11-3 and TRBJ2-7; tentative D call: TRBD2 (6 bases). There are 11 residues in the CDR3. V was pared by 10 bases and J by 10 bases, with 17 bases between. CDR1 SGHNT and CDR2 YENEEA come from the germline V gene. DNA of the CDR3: TGTGCCATCCTAACCCGGACTATACAGTACTTC. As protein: CAILTRTIQYF.

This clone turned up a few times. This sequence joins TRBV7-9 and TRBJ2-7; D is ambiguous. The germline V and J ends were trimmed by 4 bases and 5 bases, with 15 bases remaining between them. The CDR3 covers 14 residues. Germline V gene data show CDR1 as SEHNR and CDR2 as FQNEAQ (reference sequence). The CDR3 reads CASSSGRMLDEQYF. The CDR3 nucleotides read TGTGCCAGCAGCTCCGGTAGGATGCTCGACGAGCAGTACTTC.

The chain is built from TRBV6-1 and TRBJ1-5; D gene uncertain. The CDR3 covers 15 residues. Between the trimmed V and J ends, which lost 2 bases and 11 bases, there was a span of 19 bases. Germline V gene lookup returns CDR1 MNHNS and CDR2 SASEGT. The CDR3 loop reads CASSERRSDMGAQHF. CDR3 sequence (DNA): TGTGCCAGCAGTGAAAGGCGAAGCGACATGGGCGCCCAGCATTTT.

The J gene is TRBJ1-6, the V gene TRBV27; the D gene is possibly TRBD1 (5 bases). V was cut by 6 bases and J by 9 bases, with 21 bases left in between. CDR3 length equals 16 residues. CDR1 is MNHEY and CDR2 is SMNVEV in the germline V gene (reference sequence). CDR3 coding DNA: TGTGCCAGCAGCCGCCTCCCGGGACGTAGTTCTTCACCCCTCCACTTT. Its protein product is CASSRLPGRSSSPLHF.

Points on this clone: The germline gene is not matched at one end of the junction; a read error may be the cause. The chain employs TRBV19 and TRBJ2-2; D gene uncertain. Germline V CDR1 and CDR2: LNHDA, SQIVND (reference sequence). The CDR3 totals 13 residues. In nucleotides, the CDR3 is TGCACGGTGTCTGATCTGAACACCGGGGAGCTGTTTTTT. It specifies CTVSDLNTGELFF.

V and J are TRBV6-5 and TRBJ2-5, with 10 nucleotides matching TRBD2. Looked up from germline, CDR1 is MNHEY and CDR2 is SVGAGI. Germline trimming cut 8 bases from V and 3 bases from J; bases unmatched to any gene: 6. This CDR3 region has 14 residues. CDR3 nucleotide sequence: TGTGCCAGCTTGGCTAGCGGGAGTAAAGAGACCCAGTACTTC. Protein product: CASLASGSKETQYF.